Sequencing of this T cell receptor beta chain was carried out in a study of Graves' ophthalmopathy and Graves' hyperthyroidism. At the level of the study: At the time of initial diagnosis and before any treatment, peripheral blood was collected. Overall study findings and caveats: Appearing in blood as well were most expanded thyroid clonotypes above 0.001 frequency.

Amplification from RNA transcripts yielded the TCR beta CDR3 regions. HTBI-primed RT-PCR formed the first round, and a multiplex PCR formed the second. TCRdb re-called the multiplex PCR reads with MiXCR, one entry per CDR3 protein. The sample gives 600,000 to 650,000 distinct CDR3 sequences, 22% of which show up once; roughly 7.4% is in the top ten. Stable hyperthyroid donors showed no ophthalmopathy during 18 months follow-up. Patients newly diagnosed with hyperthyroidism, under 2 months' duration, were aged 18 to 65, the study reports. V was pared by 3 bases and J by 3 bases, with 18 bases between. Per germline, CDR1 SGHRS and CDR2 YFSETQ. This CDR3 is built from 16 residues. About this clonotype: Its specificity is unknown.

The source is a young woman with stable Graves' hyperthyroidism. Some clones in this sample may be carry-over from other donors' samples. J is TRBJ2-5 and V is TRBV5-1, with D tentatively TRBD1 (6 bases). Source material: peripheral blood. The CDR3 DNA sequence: TGCGCCAGCAGCTCCCACCCCCCTACAGGGAAAGAGACCCAGTACTTC. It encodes CASSSHPPTGKETQYF. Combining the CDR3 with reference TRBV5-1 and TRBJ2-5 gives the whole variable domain KAGVTQTPRYLIKTRGQQVTLSCSPISGHRSVSWYQQTPGQGLQFLFEYFSETQRNKGNFPGRFSGRQFSNSRSEMNVSTLELGDSALYLCASSSHPPTGKETQYFGPGTRLLVL.